This is a list of T cell receptor beta chains from one sample in a study of cytotoxic CD8 clonotypes in ibrutinib-treated CLL. The repertoire was sequenced with immunoSEQ multiplex PCR; TCRdb's copy has only in-frame clones and lacks some. This sample has tens of thousands of clones, with approximately 54% found just once. This sample comprised PBMCs, obtained after 12 months of ibrutinib treatment. The receptors originated from a human donor with chronic lymphocytic leukemia. CDR3s include the opening cysteine and the closing phenylalanine or tryptophan. Fields, in order: J gene, D gene, V gene, clone size, CDR3 protein, CDR3 DNA. D genes are given only for firm matches. Clone size is shown for a subset of rows, as once, few, many or a class of expanded clone.

TRBJ1-1,-,TRBV10-3,many,CAIRGRMGDTEAFF,TGTGCCATCAGGGGACGCATGGGGGACACTGAAGCTTTCTTT
TRBJ2-3,-,TRBV19,-,CASRLGADTDTQYF,TGTGCCAGTAGGCTCGGAGCCGACACAGATACGCAGTATTTT
TRBJ1-1,TRBD1,TRBV5-1,-,CASSLTGAGATEAFF,TGCGCCAGCAGCTTAACAGGGGCAGGAGCCACTGAAGCTTTCTTT
TRBJ2-2,-,TRBV27,-,CASRAANTGELFF,TGTGCCAGCCGGGCCGCGAACACCGGGGAGCTGTTTTTT
TRBJ2-5,TRBD2,TRBV7-9,-,CASSLDWTSGRGRETQYF,TGTGCCAGCAGCTTAGACTGGACTAGCGGGAGGGGAAGAGAGACCCAGTACTTC
TRBJ1-4,-,TRBV11-2,-,CASSQGITNEKLFF,TGTGCCAGCAGCCAGGGGATCACTAATGAAAAACTGTTTTTT
TRBJ1-1,-,TRBV5-1,-,CASTPKGDTEAFF,TGCGCCAGCACCCCCAAGGGGGACACTGAAGCTTTCTTT
TRBJ1-3,-,TRBV6-5,-,CASSSPSSSGNTIYF,TGTGCCAGCAGTTCACCAAGCTCATCTGGAAACACCATATATTTT
TRBJ2-1,-,TRBV5-6,-,CASSYRGGNEQFF,TGTGCCAGCAGCTACAGGGGAGGGAATGAGCAGTTCTTC
TRBJ1-5,-,TRBV19,-,CASSRTIEGNQPQHF,TGTGCCAGTAGTAGGACCATAGAGGGCAATCAGCCCCAGCATTTT
TRBJ2-1,TRBD2,TRBV7-9,once,CASSLISSGPYNEQFF,TGTGCCAGCAGCCTAATTTCTAGCGGACCTTACAATGAGCAGTTCTTC
TRBJ2-5,TRBD2,TRBV5-1,few,CASSPGLAARRSETQYF,TGCGCCAGCAGTCCCGGACTAGCGGCTCGCCGGTCGGAGACCCAGTACTTC
TRBJ1-1,-,TRBV28,-,CASSQATEAFF,TGTGCCAGCAGCCAAGCCACTGAAGCTTTCTTT